The subject of this entry is one T cell receptor (beta chain). Its specificity is unknown. Without the conserved terminal phenylalanine or tryptophan, this CDR3 likely stems from a read error. The library came from three nested PCR rounds adapted from ARM-PCR protocols. Via MiXCR, TCRdb re-called the multiplex PCR reads, giving one row per CDR3 protein. Seen here are fewer than 90,000 distinct CDR3 sequences, about 77% observed once, and the top ten hold just over 20%. The CDR3 spans 12 residues. Germline CDR1 reads SQVTM; CDR2 reads ANQGSEA. V gave up 5 bases and J gave up 6 bases, with 13 bases separating them. No cell sorting was done before RNA was extracted from the tissue. This non-tumor lung sample came from over 3 cm beyond the tumor edge. This sample was included in a study of tumor and adjacent non-tumor tissue in lung cancer. Whole-study context: Patients comprised 12 adenocarcinoma, a couple of squamous cell carcinoma and 1 small cell lung cancer. On average, productive TCRbeta reads reached some 4.2 million per sample.

Study observations and caveats: Higher tumor TCR diversity was associated with shorter survival.

The chain employs TRBV29-1 and TRBJ1-1, with D maybe TRBD1 (5 bases). This receptor was identified in a woman in her 50s with non-small cell lung cancer. Sequenced sample: distant non-tumor lung tissue. The CDR3 loop is CSVTTGGAEAFS. The CDR3 coding sequence is TGCAGCGTTACAACGGGGGGAGCTGAAGCTTTCTCT.